This T cell receptor (beta chain) was sequenced during a study of beta chain features in type 1 diabetes (dated by TCRdb to the late 2010s). Regarding the study in general: Mean age, gender distribution, total cell number and subset yield were not different between patients and healthy donors. Regulatory and stem cell-like memory subsets were obtained from only 8 patients and roughly 8 healthy donors, while naive and central memory subsets were obtained from all 30 or so donors. A total of roughly 100,000,000 sorted cells were examined across all samples, and the number of cells per subset was strongly correlated with RNA yield. The study compared TCRB repertoires of sorted circulating CD4+ T cell subsets between recently diagnosed type 1 diabetes patients and matched healthy donors.

This clone occurred a few times. Its antigen is unknown. Base qualities are not at hand, and no much larger clone is one base apart. In the same sample, other DNA sequences code for this CDR3. Overall study results and their limits: Because the HLA sub-analyses included only small numbers of individuals, any influence of HLA type on TCRB rearrangement was left unresolved. Because cDNA was sequenced instead of genomic DNA, highly expressing activated cells could be over-represented, though the groups showed no difference in activation or CD3 levels. In all four CD4+ subsets, TCRB CDR3 length was moderately but significantly shorter in type 1 diabetes patients. Naive, central memory and regulatory TCRB repertoires appeared to be more similar among patients than among healthy donors. At VDJ recombination sites, type 1 diabetes patients had fewer insertions and more deleted nucleotides, which implies abnormalities in thymic rearrangement. Shorter templates might be favored by PCR, yet because patient and control samples were amplified and corrected together, any such skew would affect both groups equally.

A single peripheral blood draw of around 0.11 L on average was collected from each donor into heparinised tubes. Using a panel that included CD45RO, CCR7, CD25, CD127, CD95 and CD27, naive, central memory, regulatory and stem cell-like memory CD4+ T cells were sorted on a BD FACSAria II. Purity was above 95% for every sorted population. PBMCs were isolated immediately by Lymphoprep density gradient centrifugation and stained directly without culture. Samples were stained and sorted in pairs, with one healthy donor and one patient per experiment, so that batch effects were minimized. All of the isolated RNA was reverse transcribed with the High Capacity cDNA Reverse Transcription Kit, so expressed TCRB transcripts were sequenced. Deep immunoSEQ sequencing was performed on naive, central memory and regulatory T cell samples, with an average of roughly 3.5 million total reads per sample. Sorted cells were lysed in RLT buffer and RNA was extracted with DNase-treated RNeasy Micro or Mini kits, depending on cell number. Each cell subset was processed separately to prevent cross-contamination, with patient and healthy donor samples processed together. The immunoSEQ multiplex PCR was used to amplify TCRB sequences from cDNA, yielding 87-bp fragments that span the CDR3 region. Sequencing of the amplicons was performed on the Illumina HiSeq platform. As for the authors' bioinformatics: PCR bias was corrected computationally using synthetic template baselines, and reads within Hamming distance 2 were collapsed, with unmergeable singletons discarded. By aligning reads against IMGT, V, D and J genes, CDR3 length, and insertions or deletions at six rearrangement sites were assigned. Within each subset, clonotype counts were normalized to sorted cell number, and only after that were true diversity and Gini coefficients computed with the tcR R package. Repertoire sharing was quantified using the overlap coefficient calculated on TCRB nucleotide sequences. As a proxy for the pre-selection repertoire, out-of-frame TCRB sequences from naive cells were analyzed. Held by TCRdb, this immuneACCESS table contains in-frame sequences only and omits some clones. Under half of the omission traces to an unresolved V gene where checked; the cause of the rest is unknown. D and trimming come from the DNA, and the V and J calls and clone size come from that table. The sample data list 900,000 or so clones, and roughly 17% of these were observed just once. The ten largest clones capture around 0.02% of the sample.

According to the germline V gene, CDR1 reads MDHEN and CDR2 reads SYDVKM. From the cysteine up to the phenylalanine, the CDR3 has a length of 12 residues. The CDR3 DNA has 36 bases and is translated from base 1. V is cut by 3 bases and J by 7 bases, and the space between the germline ends is 6 bases. The chain uses TRBV28 and TRBJ1-4; the D gene assignment is ambiguous. The sequenced sample was naive CD4+ T cells from blood. This specimen's cell subset or site label, per the study, means: true naive CD4+ T cells. This receptor was obtained from a woman aged 18-29 years in good health. The DNA sequence is TGTGCCAGCAGTTTCCGGGCTGAAAAACTGTTTTTT. Its protein reads: CASSFRAEKLFF.